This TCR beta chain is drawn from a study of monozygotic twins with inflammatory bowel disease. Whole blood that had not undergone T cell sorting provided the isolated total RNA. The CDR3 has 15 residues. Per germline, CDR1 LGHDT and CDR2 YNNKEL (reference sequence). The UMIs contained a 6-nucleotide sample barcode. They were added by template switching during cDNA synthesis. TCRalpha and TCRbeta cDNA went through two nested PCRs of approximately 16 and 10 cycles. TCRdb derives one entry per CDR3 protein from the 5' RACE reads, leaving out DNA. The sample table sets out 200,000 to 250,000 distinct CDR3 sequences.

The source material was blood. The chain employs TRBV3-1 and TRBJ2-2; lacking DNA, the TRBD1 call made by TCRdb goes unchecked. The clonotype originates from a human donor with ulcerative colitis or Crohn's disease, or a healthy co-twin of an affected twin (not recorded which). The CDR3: CASSWGQGNTGELFF.